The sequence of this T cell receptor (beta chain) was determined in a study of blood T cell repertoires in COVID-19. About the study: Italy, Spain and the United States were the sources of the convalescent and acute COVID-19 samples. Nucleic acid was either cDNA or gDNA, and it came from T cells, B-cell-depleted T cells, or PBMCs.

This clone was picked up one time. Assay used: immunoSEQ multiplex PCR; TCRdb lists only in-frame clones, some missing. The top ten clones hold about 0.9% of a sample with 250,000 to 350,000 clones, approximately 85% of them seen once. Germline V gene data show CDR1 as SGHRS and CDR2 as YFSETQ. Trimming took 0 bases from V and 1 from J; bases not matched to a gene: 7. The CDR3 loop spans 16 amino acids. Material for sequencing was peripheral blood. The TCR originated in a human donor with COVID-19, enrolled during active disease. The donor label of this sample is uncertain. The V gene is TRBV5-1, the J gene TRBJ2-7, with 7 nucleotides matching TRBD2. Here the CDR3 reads CASSLEFLRGSYEQYF. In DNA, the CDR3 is TGCGCCAGCAGCTTGGAGTTTTTGCGGGGGTCCTACGAGCAGTACTTC.